Described below is a single T cell receptor beta chain sequence and its context. Its target is not known. Researchers ran the PCR with 60 Vbeta and 13 Jbeta primers. The table came from immunoSEQ multiplex PCR; TCRdb's copy has only in-frame clones and leaves some out. The sample contains some 150,000 clones, 80% to 90% of which appear only once. The trim removed 0 bases at V and 4 bases at J, leaving 6 bases unmatched. CDR1 is LGHNA, CDR2 YSLEER, per germline. The CDR3 covers 15 residues. The data derive from a study of cytomegalovirus exposure and HLA in healthy donors. Study-level results: CMV serostatus was the only immune exposure information that was available. TCR beta V- and J-gene trimming, according to a later analysis, was linked to a missense DCLRE1C variant.

This chain joins TRBV4-3 and TRBJ2-7; 7 bases are a match to TRBD2. The receptor comes from a woman between 18 and 29 years old in good health and CMV-seronegative. The sequencing sample was made of PBMCs. The CDR3 reads CASSQEAGLGYEQYF. CDR3 nucleotides: TGCGCCAGCAGCCAAGAAGCGGGGCTTGGTTACGAGCAGTACTTC.